One T cell receptor beta chain is described in this entry. Antigen unknown. This specimen comes from a study of immune cell composition in non-small cell lung cancer. Study information: Lung adenocarcinoma or squamous carcinoma made up most tumours. Study-wide findings and caveats: Tumour-associated clones >0.5% occurred in 30% to 35% of adenocarcinomas, 75% of squamous. Top 10 clone scores and clonality were higher in squamous than adenocarcinoma.

DNA was extracted from unsorted cell suspensions stored frozen. Profiling relied on immunoSEQ multiplex PCR, and the TCRdb table lists in-frame clones only, not all of them. Here the sample spans under 2,000 clones, roughly 72% being singletons. The sequence derives from a human donor with non-small cell lung cancer. Sequenced: lung tumor tissue.

The CDR3 loop reads CASSLAREKETQYF. The CDR3 coding sequence is TGCGCCAGCAGCCTTGCGAGGGAGAAAGAGACCCAGTACTTC. The chain has TRBV5-1 and TRBJ2-5; D is perhaps TRBD2 (5 bases). The CDR3 extends over 14 amino acids. In germline, CDR1 is SGHRS, CDR2 YFSETQ. Trimming took 4 bases from V and 3 from J, leaving 13 bases between them. Supplemented by reference TRBV5-1 and TRBJ2-5, the full variable domain reads KAGVTQTPRYLIKTRGQQVTLSCSPISGHRSVSWYQQTPGQGLQFLFEYFSETQRNKGNFPGRFSGRQFSNSRSEMNVSTLELGDSALYLCASSLAREKETQYFGPGTRLLVL.